The subject of this entry is one T cell receptor beta chain. The sample belongs to a study of blood T cell repertoires in COVID-19. Overall study context: Donors in the United States, Italy and Spain gave samples during acute or convalescent COVID-19. Nucleic acid was either cDNA or gDNA, and it came from T cells, B-cell-depleted T cells, or PBMCs.

Per the original data handling: Estimates of nucleated cell counts were drawn from the amplification of reference gene primers. The method was immunoSEQ multiplex PCR; TCRdb's version includes in-frame clones alone and lacks a portion of them. V, J and clone size derive from that table, while D and trimming were established from the DNA sequence. The table records roughly 210,000 clones, 88% of them present only once. The CDR3 totals 16 residues. Germline V CDR1 and CDR2: PRHDT, FYEKMQ (reference sequence). Deletions cut 2 bases from V and 6 bases from J, with 17 bases between. This sequence joins TRBV13 and TRBJ2-1; the D gene is possibly TRBD2 (6 bases). This sequence was found in a man aged 65 to 85 with acute or convalescent COVID-19. The sample was peripheral blood. The CDR3 reads CASSLRTSSITNEQFF. CDR3 sequence (DNA): TGTGCCAGCAGCTTAAGAACTAGCTCGATAACCAATGAGCAGTTCTTC.